Listed below are T cell receptor beta chains from one sample, sequenced in a study of cytomegalovirus exposure and HLA in healthy donors. Clones were sequenced by immunoSEQ multiplex PCR, and TCRdb holds only the in-frame ones, with some missing. There are about 80,000 clones in the sample; about 80% occur only once, and about 3.5% lies in the top ten. Sequenced material: PBMCs. These TCRs come from a man aged 50 to 59 in good health and CMV-seronegative. Each CDR3 is given with its conserved first and last residue. D genes are given only for firm matches.

TRBJ1-1	TRBV2	NA	CASSVRGRNTEAFF
TRBJ2-3	TRBV7-3	TRBD2	CASSLASGGDTQYF
TRBJ2-1	TRBV27	NA	CATRAADSYNEQFF
TRBJ2-5	TRBV5-4	NA	CASTYRTGRAETQYF
TRBJ2-2	TRBV7-2	TRBD2	CASSLGMDRGGIGELFF
TRBJ2-1	TRBV7-2	TRBD2	CASSSTSGVDNEQFF
TRBJ2-7	TRBV7-2	NA	CASSLGSNTYEQYF
TRBJ2-1	TRBV7-2	TRBD1	CASSQGTANNEQFF
TRBJ2-6	TRBV9	NA	CASSVAGSGANVLTF
TRBJ2-2	TRBV11-3	NA	CASSTRVANTGELFF
TRBJ1-2	TRBV18	NA	CASSPKQDGYTF
TRBJ1-6	TRBV7-2	NA	CASSHRNSPLHF
TRBJ2-5	TRBV14	TRBD2	CASSQVRGGGETQYF
TRBJ1-2	TRBV19	NA	CASSIRTNYGYTF
TRBJ2-5	TRBV30	NA	CAWSTTGNQETQYF
TRBJ2-6	TRBV5-1	NA	CASSPKFGANVLTF
TRBJ2-5	TRBV6-1	TRBD1	CATNQGARETQYF
TRBJ2-3	TRBV2	TRBD2	CASSEWRGVRTQYF
TRBJ1-2	TRBV2	TRBD1	CASSERDRGNGYTF
TRBJ1-5	TRBV28	TRBD1	CASLPGQGLNQPQHF
TRBJ2-7	TRBV9	TRBD2	CASSPRGAGVSYEQYF
TRBJ2-7	TRBV29-1	TRBD1	CSVSKDRGPYEQYF
TRBJ2-5	TRBV5-1	NA	CASSFTGLKETQYF
TRBJ2-5	TRBV5-1	TRBD1	CASSFDRGQTQYF
TRBJ2-7	TRBV6-5	TRBD2	CASSSRAGRGGFEQYF
TRBJ2-7	TRBV18	NA	CASSPPSSDEQYF
TRBJ2-7	TRBV7-3	TRBD1	CASSPQKTGKYEQYF
TRBJ2-3	TRBV9	NA	CASSRGGQRTDTQYF
TRBJ2-3	TRBV4-3	NA	CASSQDYTGDTQYF
TRBJ1-1	TRBV11-3	NA	CASSFPGNTEAFF
TRBJ2-2	TRBV7-8	NA	CASSLGLAGTGELFF
TRBJ1-1	TRBV6-5	NA	CASRQGGNTEAFF
TRBJ2-7	TRBV4-3	NA	CASSQDPLDRSYEQYF
TRBJ1-6	TRBV9	TRBD1	CASSGGQGNSPLHF
TRBJ1-1	TRBV5-4	NA	CASSPQGGMNTEAFF
TRBJ1-6	TRBV7-3	NA	CASSLFENSPLHF
TRBJ1-6	TRBV4-1	NA	CASSQERDKDNSPLHF
TRBJ2-7	TRBV27	NA	CASRPLEGGYEQYF
TRBJ2-1	TRBV6-5	TRBD2	CASRISGGSYNEQFF
TRBJ1-4	TRBV5-1	NA	CASSFQGGTNEKLFF
TRBJ2-3	TRBV4-2	TRBD2	CASSQAGGVTDTQYF
TRBJ2-5	TRBV6-6	TRBD2	CASSYARGGVETQYF
TRBJ2-7	TRBV25-1	TRBD1	CASSPRTGGPYEQYF
TRBJ1-1	TRBV7-6	NA	CASSLAGHRTEAFF
TRBJ2-3	TRBV6-5	NA	CASKGASETDTQYF
TRBJ2-5	TRBV4-3	TRBD2	CASSQGPGTSQETQYF
TRBJ2-1	TRBV7-3	NA	CASSLQGSDRLHEQFF
TRBJ1-1	TRBV6-6	TRBD1	CASSQQGAGAEAFF
TRBJ2-5	TRBV19	NA	CASSSPSERETQYF
TRBJ2-7	TRBV10-3	TRBD2	CAIGSGGDFSYEQYF
TRBJ2-1	TRBV7-9	TRBD2	CASSPPGGGRNEQFF
TRBJ2-7	TRBV7-2	NA	CASSGQRSSYEQYF
TRBJ2-3	TRBV5-1	TRBD2	CASSSSSGRGGGTDTQYF
TRBJ1-2	TRBV9	TRBD1	CASSIRDRGNYGYTF